This T cell receptor beta chain stems from a study of OX40 agonist ivuxolimab in advanced cancers. At the level of the whole study: Ivuxolimab was an agonistic, fully human IgG2 monoclonal antibody directed against OX40 (CD134), a costimulatory receptor. Intravenous ivuxolimab was administered to patients every 2 weeks at six dose levels: 0.01, 0.1, 0.3, 1.5, 3 and 10 mg/kg. Of the approximately 50 patients in dose escalation, around 19 had hepatocellular carcinoma, around 15 had melanoma, 9 had renal cell carcinoma and 9 had head and neck cancer. The dose-escalation cohort was over 70% male with a mean age of about 60 years, ranging from roughly 23 to 90. Prior anti-PD-1, anti-PD-L1 or anti-CTLA-4 therapy was permitted, and checkpoint inhibitors had been received by about 44% of dose-escalation patients. Partial responses were achieved by three dose-escalation patients, of whom one had hepatocellular carcinoma and two had cutaneous melanoma. The point of sequencing TCRbeta in the periphery was to test whether ivuxolimab changed TCR sequence diversity and drove clonal T-cell expansion. The paper reports the monotherapy dose-escalation portion (N ≈ 50 patients) of the phase I ivuxolimab trial.

Comment on this clone: The antigen it binds to is not known. Base quality data are lacking; no much larger clone is found one base away.

The paper's findings and limits, for the study overall: In the 0.1-3.0 mg/kg groups, partial responders had among the lowest normalized peripheral clonal expansion, particularly in CD8+ T cells. After ivuxolimab, expanded clones were on average more numerous among CD8+ T cells than among CD4+ T cells. Low levels of normalized T-cell clonal expansion were also shown by some nonresponding patients. Which antigens the clonally expanded peripheral T cells were specific for was not determined. At doses of 0.1 to 3.0 mg/kg, clonal expansion of both CD4+ and CD8+ T cells in blood was seen between baseline and week 6.

Patients with autoimmune disease history or receiving systemic immunosuppression were excluded from the trial. Peripheral blood for TCR sequencing was collected from all dose cohorts at baseline, on cycle 4 day 1, and on cycle 7 day 1. Samples came from an open-label, multicenter, first-in-human phase I dose-escalation trial of ivuxolimab. Adults with locally advanced or metastatic melanoma, renal cell carcinoma, hepatocellular carcinoma or head and neck squamous cell carcinoma were enrolled in the trial. Before TCR sequencing, CD4+ T cells and CD8+ T cells were sorted from peripheral blood as separate populations. Genomic DNA was isolated from the sorted cells so that the TCRbeta CDR3 region could be sequenced. TCRbeta CDR3 regions were sequenced using the immunoSEQ Assay. Held by TCRdb, this immuneACCESS table contains in-frame sequences only and omits some clones. Under half of the omission traces to an unresolved V gene where checked; the cause of the rest is unknown. The sample profile shows nearly 80,000 clones; 91% of them were found once. The top ten clones comprise approximately 7% of the sample.

The sequence came from an adult with an advanced solid tumor such as melanoma, head and neck, liver or kidney cancer. The sample consisted of CD4+ or CD8+ T cells sorted from blood, taken in a trial of the OX40 agonist ivuxolimab.

The CDR3 in this case is CASGIGGTGANVLTF. The DNA sequence is TGCGCCAGCGGTATCGGGGGTACTGGGGCCAACGTCCTGACTTTC. The rearrangement joined TRBV5-1 to TRBJ2-6, and the D gene may be TRBD2, 6 bases matching. Cut back by 7 bases and 2 bases, the V and J ends lie 13 bases apart. The CDR3 measures 15 amino acids from cysteine to phenylalanine. Only CDR3 DNA remains: 45 bases, in frame from the first base. CDR1 and CDR2 (SGHRS, YFSETQ) derive from the germline V gene.